This T cell receptor (beta chain) was documented in a study of T cells in Graves' hyperthyroidism and ophthalmopathy. V was pared by 3 bases and J by 5 bases, with 2 bases of the junction left unmatched. The CDR3 extends over 15 amino acids. This clonotype was found many times. As yet, its antigen is unknown. The study, taken as a whole, reports: Among thyroid clonotypes expanded above 0.001, most also appeared in blood.

The hyperthyroidism was newly diagnosed and had lasted under 2 months; the patients were aged 18 to 65. Progressors' blood was drawn at hyperthyroidism diagnosis, before ophthalmopathy symptoms. The CDR3 regions of TCR beta were amplified from RNA transcripts. The HTBI primer set was used in a first-round RT-PCR of the TCR CDR3. In TCRdb, the multiplex PCR reads were re-called with MiXCR into one record per CDR3 protein. The repertoire consists of fewer than 650,000 distinct CDR3 sequences, with approximately 15% occurring once and the leading ten covering about 5.8%. The chain has TRBV12-3 or TRBV12-4 and TRBJ2-2; 11 bases map to TRBD1. The receptor was isolated from a woman between 25 and 40 years old with Graves' hyperthyroidism that later progressed to Graves' ophthalmopathy. The sequenced sample consisted of blood. In DNA, the CDR3 is TGTGCCAGCAGTTTTGGACAGGGGGCAACCGGGGAGCTGTTTTTT. Protein sequence: CASSFGQGATGELFF.